This record concerns one TCR beta chain sequence. This receptor's antigen is unknown. Per-base quality was not reported, and no clone a single base away is much larger than it. Every donor in the study was a healthy Caucasian. Three pairs of female monozygotic twins, all aged 18 to 29 years, made up the twin cohort. Positive isolation kits from Invitrogen were used to isolate the CD4+ and CD8+ T cell populations. The record originates from a study of identical twins (TCRdb year 2016). For context, the study as a whole: TCR alpha and beta repertoires from monozygotic twins, unrelated adults of various ages and cord blood were deep-sequenced to test whether fetal clonotypes persist. To rule out contamination, replicate twin experiments were performed at different times with different library preparation protocols.

Per the germline V gene (reference sequence), SEHNR is the CDR1 and FQNEAQ is the CDR2. Measured from the cysteine to the phenylalanine, the CDR3 is 15 residues long. Only the CDR3 portion is preserved as DNA: 45 bases, with reading frame beginning at the first base. V gives up 4 bases and J gives up 2 bases, and the segment between their germline ends measures 14 bases. The method behind the library was 5' RACE. Sequenced on an Illumina HiSeq 2000. A universal primer binding site was added through template switching, and the final cDNA carried a unique molecular identifier so that TCR cDNA molecules could be counted accurately. First-strand cDNA for TCR alpha and beta chains was synthesized from specific primers in the conserved constant-segment region. To control for contamination, every cDNA library carried two barcodes: a SMART-Mk sample barcode plus Illumina barcodes. TruSeq adapter sequences along with Illumina sample barcodes were introduced in two successive PCR steps. The TCR alpha and beta cDNA libraries were sequenced on the Illumina HiSeq platform using custom primers. The source study handled its data this way. MiGEC was used to process raw reads and extract unique molecular identifiers, and MiXCR was used to find CDR3 positions. For each individual, recombination models were inferred using an EM algorithm with the repgenHMM and IGoR tools. Shared clonotypes were analyzed with the tcR package in R, and sharing was normalized by the product of cloneset sizes. Out-of-frame nonproductive sequences were analyzed to study raw recombination free of thymic and clonal selection effects. TCRdb redid the processing of the public reads, applying fastp at Q25 and MiXCR, and retained in-frame beta chains. CDR3 protein duplicates are merged, each entry listing the most common genes and DNA. TCRdb, not the original authors, processed these V and J calls. Within this sample are a few hundred thousand distinct CDR3 sequences, with about 24% of them counted one time only. Just under 3% of the sample is in the top ten clones.

Beyond this particular receptor, the publication reports: Invariant T cells such as MAIT and iNKT could partly confound zero-insertion analyses, though diverse VJ usage argued against this for most clonotypes. In beta out-of-frame sequences, excess twin sharing was weaker, because having fewer shared sequences lowered the signal-to-noise ratio. Recombination models systematically underestimated out-of-frame TCR alpha sharing in monozygotic twins but agreed with sharing between unrelated individuals. Compared with coincidental sharing between unrelated individuals, out-of-frame TCR alpha sequences shared between twins showed an excess of sequences with low generation probability. Abundant cord blood beta clonotypes had fewer insertions, young adult naive repertoires showed a similar but weaker trend, and memory repertoires showed no such trend. Because the same donors could not be followed over many years, the conclusions relied on cross-sectional statistical analysis.

Separately, the same data were catalogued under a study of T cells expressing NK-cell markers. As the second study states: In sorted CD3+CD56+NKG2C+, CD3+CD56+NKG2C- and CD3+CD56-NKG2C+ T-cell subsets from about eight donors, TCR beta-chain repertoires were profiled. Seven of the eight sequenced donors were HCMV-seropositive and one was HCMV-seronegative. In several experiments an anti-gammadeltaTCR antibody was added to restrict sorting to alphabetaTCR-expressing T cells. In roughly six donors, the dominant CD3+CD56+NKG2C+ clonotypes ranked among the top 10 CD8+ clonotypes, making up roughly 1.0-7.0% of CD8+ T cells. Those dominant clonotypes were again the most abundant among CD3+CD56-NKG2C+ cells in a handful of donors, at about 25-60.1%. It remained unclear whether the expanded NKG2C-expressing T cell clones were specific for HCMV antigens. The eight sequenced donors were randomly selected healthy volunteers, three men and five women. HCMV-specific IgG was detected in serum with a commercial ELISA kit to determine HCMV serostatus. Reads were demultiplexed and grouped by UMI with MIGEC, and clonotypes were assembled and quantified with MiTCR. To exclude erroneous sequences, only TCR cDNA sequences supported by at least two reads were retained. The tcR package was used for downstream repertoire analysis, and clonotypes were matched across fractions by CDR3 nucleotide sequence plus V segment. VDJmatch was used to annotate antigen specificity against VDJdb, with one amino acid substitution in CDR3 allowed.

The sequenced sample was CD4+ T cells sorted from blood. The receptor was derived from a woman younger than 35 in good health. Here the chain combines TRBV7-9 and TRBJ2-5, with TRBD2 tentatively as D gene (5 bases match). The base sequence is TGTGCCAGCAGCTCATCACCCCGGGGACAAGAGACCCAGTACTTC. This translates into CASSSSPRGQETQYF.